The subject of this entry is one TCR beta chain. This clone occurred once. Its target antigen remains unknown. No quality values exist for individual bases; no much larger clone is one base distant. The data stem from a study of CD4 T cells in relation to SARS-CoV-2 and coronaviruses (dated by TCRdb to 2020 to 2023). With regard to the full study: In the ViraFEST assay, PBMCs were cultured with antigen for 10 days, after which TCR beta CDR3s were sequenced to identify clonal expansions specific to the antigen. The negative reference condition was either a culture with an HIV-1 Nef peptide pool or a culture with no peptide. Expansion assays from other donors in the study were sequenced with a different, Illumina-based TCR-beta assay. The study assessed, at the TCR clonotype level, memory CD4+ T cell crossreactivity between SARS-CoV-2 and common cold coronavirus spike proteins. The Adaptive Biotechnologies TCR-sequencing kit was used for samples from a few pre-COVID donors and for the naive versus memory experiments, whereas the other data were Illumina-based. HLA restriction was mapped for shared crossreactive spike epitopes using patient-derived lymphoblastoid cell lines.

The library was built by means of the immunoSEQ multiplex PCR assay. Regarding the original processing steps: During preprocessing, nonproductive sequences were discarded, as were any CDR3s that did not begin with C, did not end with F or W, or were shorter than 7 amino acids. Antigen-specific clonotypes were called with the MANAFEST web app, based on expansion relative to reference and other culture wells. A clone was considered positive if the clone showed significant expansion compared with the reference culture in 2 of 3 replicate wells at an FDR below 0.05. A further requirement for positive clones was significant expansion compared with all other tandem wells, along with an odds ratio above 5. CDR3 homology was quantified as pairwise Levenshtein distance, calculated with the stringdist R package after three terminal residues were trimmed from each end. As stored in TCRdb, this immuneACCESS dataset retains in-frame rearrangements with V and J assigned. A fraction of the clones does not appear; measured against another copy, unresolved V genes explain less than half of the discrepancy, and the remainder lacks a known reason. Clone size and the V and J calls come from that table; the DNA yielded D and trimming. Within this sample are more than 20,000 clones, with roughly 70% of them counted one time only. The top ten clonotypes cover about 16% of the sample.

CD4+ T cells from unexposed donors were collected before the COVID-19 pandemic (2011-2018). Following 10 days of culture, the EasySep CD4+ T cell isolation kit was used to isolate CD4+ T cells. Unexposed donor CD4+ T cells were tested for reactivity to SARS-CoV-2 S and N and four common cold coronavirus spike pools, as cell number allowed. Around 1.9 million PBMCs per well were cultured in IMDM with about 4.9% human AB serum and around 10 IU/ml IL-2. Half of the culture medium was replaced with fresh IL-2-containing medium on days 3 and 7. Triplicate replicate wells were generally used for each peptide culture condition. The leukapheresis product used for the unexposed donors was purchased from a commercial source. Ficoll-Paque PLUS gradient centrifugation was used to isolate PBMCs from leukapheresis product or whole blood. PBMCs were either cryopreserved at -140 degrees C or used fresh in the expansion assay. The QIAamp Micro DNA Kit was used to extract genomic DNA from the CD4+ T cells.

What the authors observed across the whole study: In about two thirds of donors, memory CD4+ clonotypes turned up that crossrecognized SARS-CoV-2 and at least one common cold coronavirus spike. The study was constrained by small numbers of patients and of tested TCRs. Because no donor provided both pre-pandemic and post-infection samples, tracing the source of pre-existing responses was limited. Crossreactivity analysis was centred on spike protein, so crossreactivity against other viral proteins was not assessed. Compared with monoreactive clones, crossreactive clones had significantly weaker SARS-CoV-2-driven expansion, a result consistent with antigenic imprinting.

Its CDR3 holds 18 amino acids, cysteine through phenylalanine. Just CDR3 DNA is preserved here, 54 bases in frame from base 1. The germline V gene provides CDR1 SNHLY and CDR2 FYNNEI. V is cut by 6 bases and J by 2 bases, and the space between the germline ends is 25 bases. The sample taken for sequencing was CD4+ T cells from PBMCs, cultured in vitro. The sequence derives from a human donor in good health. The chain joins TRBV2 to TRBJ1-2; no D segment can be confidently identified. This receptor has the CDR3 CASSPPREAPSENYGYTF. The nucleotide sequence reads TGTGCCAGCAGCCCCCCCCGGGAGGCACCCTCCGAAAACTATGGCTACACCTTC.